The present TCR beta chain was sequenced within a study of T cell responses to AZD1222 COVID-19 vaccine. This table comes from immunoSEQ multiplex PCR, and its TCRdb copy is limited to in-frame clones, with some not included. The sample carries fewer than 150,000 clones, around 88% recorded once. Germline CDR1 is MGHRA and CDR2 is YSYEKL. The V gene lost 0 bases and the J gene lost 0 bases, with 9 bases spanning the gap. The CDR3 sequence is 16 residues long. This clone was detected only a few times. The source of this sequence is an adult in good health. This material consisted of peripheral blood, taken on day 0 of AZD1222 vaccination. V usage is TRBV4-1 and J usage is TRBJ1-3; D possibly corresponds to TRBD1 (5 bases). This CDR3 reads CASSQDMGLSGNTIYF. CDR3 sequence (DNA): TGCGCCAGCAGCCAAGATATGGGACTCTCTGGAAACACCATATATTTT.